The clone carrying this TCR beta chain appeared once. Within the sample, other DNA sequences also encode this same CDR3. CDR1 SEHNR and CDR2 FQNEAQ come from the germline V gene (reference sequence). Trimming shortened V by 1 base and J by 2 bases, and 5 bases separated the two germline ends. CDR3 length: 13 residues. This record belongs to a study of blood T cell repertoires in COVID-19. The overall study: Acute and convalescent COVID-19 specimens originated in the United States, Italy and Spain. The cDNA or gDNA used as material had been derived from T cells, B-cell-depleted T cells, or PBMCs.

Methods used by the authors: Estimates of nucleated cell counts were drawn from the amplification of reference gene primers. Repertoires were generated with immunoSEQ multiplex PCR, while TCRdb's copy carries only in-frame clones and drops some. That table supplies the V and J calls and clone size; D and trimming were determined from the DNA. There are fewer than 180,000 clones in the sample; 87% occur only once, and approximately 4.1% lies in the top ten. The V gene is TRBV7-9, the J gene TRBJ1-2; D not resolved. The origin of this receptor is a woman in her fifties or sixties with active or convalescent COVID-19. What was sequenced was peripheral blood. This CDR3 reads CASSLDGNYGYTF. DNA of the CDR3: TGTGCCAGCAGCTTAGACGGGAACTATGGCTACACCTTC.